This T cell receptor beta chain was documented in a study of blood T cell repertoires in COVID-19. As for the study in general: Samples representing acute and convalescent COVID-19 were sourced from the United States, Italy and Spain. Sources were T cells, B-cell-depleted T cells, or PBMCs; the material itself was cDNA or gDNA.

Germline-derived CDR1 and CDR2 are MNHEY and SVGAGI. This CDR3 is built from 14 residues. V dropped 6 bases and J dropped 4 bases, with 12 bases sitting between them. In the original processing: Scientists estimated how many nucleated cells there were by amplifying reference gene primers. Profiling relied on immunoSEQ multiplex PCR, and the TCRdb table lists in-frame clones only, not all of them. The V and J calls and clone size are taken from that table; D and trimming were inferred from the DNA. The data show roughly 200,000 clones, 75% to 90% seen once. Sequencing was carried out using peripheral blood. This receptor was identified in a man aged 60-69 years with acute or convalescent COVID-19. The chain is built from TRBV6-5 and TRBJ2-2, with D possibly TRBD1 on 6 matching bases. CDR3 bases: TGTGCCAGCAGGTCAGGGGCAATCACCGGGGAGCTGTTTTTT. Residues: CASRSGAITGELFF.